The 10 T cell receptor beta chains below all came from one sample that was sequenced in a study of blood T cell repertoires in COVID-19. The protocol was immunoSEQ multiplex PCR, while the TCRdb copy is restricted to in-frame clones and leaves out a portion. The sample contains 310,000 or so clones, approximately 90% of which appear only once. The sequencing input was peripheral blood. These receptors were taken from a man in his thirties or forties with COVID-19, enrolled during active disease.

The rearrangement links TRBV12-3 or TRBV12-4 to TRBJ2-3; D remains unclear. The length of the CDR3 is 12 residues. Trimming took off 6 bases at V and 2 bases at J, with 6 bases between the two ends. CDR3 DNA: TGTGCCAGCAGCCCTATCACAGATACGCAGTATTTT. As protein: CASSPITDTQYF.

V and J are TRBV11-2 and TRBJ1-1; D remains unclear. Per the germline V gene, CDR1 is SGHAT and CDR2 is FQNNGV. V shed 4 bases and J shed 0 bases, with 6 bases lying between them. CDR3 length equals 13 residues. This CDR3 is CASSSYLNTEAFF. CDR3 nucleotide sequence: TGTGCCAGCAGCTCCTATCTGAACACTGAAGCTTTCTTT. Looking up the rest from reference TRBV11-2 and TRBJ1-1 gives the full variable domain: EAGVAQSPRYKIIEKRQSVAFWCNPISGHATLYWYQQILGQGPKLLIQFQNNGVVDDSQLPKDRFSAERLKGVDSTLKIQPAKLEDSAVYLCASSSYLNTEAFFGQGTRLTVV.

CDR3 region: CATSRDREGLNTGELFF. Here the CDR3 DNA reads TGTGCCACCAGCAGAGATAGGGAGGGCCTGAACACCGGGGAGCTGTTTTTT. The chain uses TRBV15 and TRBJ2-2, with 7 bases lining up with TRBD2. Germline CDR1 and CDR2: LNHNV and YYDKDF (reference sequence). The CDR3 consists of 17 residues. The trim removed 0 bases at V and 1 base at J, leaving 5 bases unmatched.

J is TRBJ1-5 and V is TRBV7-9; 8 bases map to TRBD1. This CDR3 has 15 amino acids. Germline CDR1 and CDR2: SEHNR and FQNEAQ (reference sequence). Trimming at V came to 2 bases and at J to 2 bases, leaving 2 bases not matched to a gene. The CDR3 nucleotides read TGTGCCAGCAGCTTACAGGGGGCTGGCAATCAGCCCCAGCATTTT. As protein: CASSLQGAGNQPQHF.

The J gene is TRBJ2-3, the V gene TRBV29-1, with D tentatively TRBD1 (7 bases). V lost 8 bases and J lost 2, with 17 bases in between. In germline, CDR1 is SQVTM, CDR2 ANQGSEA. This CDR3 region has 14 residues. CDR3 bases: TGCAGCACACCCAGGGGGGCTATCACAGATACGCAGTATTTT. It yields the protein CSTPRGAITDTQYF.

The V call is TRBV29-1, the J call TRBJ2-2; possibly TRBD2 for D (8 bases). Germline CDR1 and CDR2: SQVTM and ANQGSEA. The length of the CDR3 is 14 residues. Between the trimmed V and J ends, which lost 6 bases and 5 bases, there was a span of 16 bases. The CDR3 loop reads CSVRAGGQTGELFF. The CDR3 region has the DNA TGCAGCGTCCGGGCGGGGGGACAGACCGGGGAGCTGTTTTTT.

The rearrangement links TRBV7-8 to TRBJ1-2; perhaps TRBD1 as D (5 bases). The germline CDR1 and CDR2 sequences are SGHVS and FQNEAQ. V shed 1 base and J shed 2 bases, with 11 bases lying between them. The CDR3 spans 15 residues. The CDR3 loop is CASSLETDPNYGYTF. CDR3 in DNA: TGTGCCAGCAGCTTAGAGACAGACCCGAACTATGGCTACACCTTC.

This clone has only a few counts. The chain recombines TRBV5-1 with TRBJ2-3, with a possible D match to TRBD2 (6 bases). CDR3 length: 16 amino acids. The V gene lost 1 base and the J gene lost 0 bases, with 12 bases spanning the gap. Germline V gives CDR1 SGHRS, CDR2 YFSETQ. The CDR3 DNA reads TGCGCCAGCAGCTTGACGGCAGGGACTAGCACAGATACGCAGTATTTT. Residues: CASSLTAGTSTDTQYF.

The chain employs TRBV29-1 and TRBJ1-2; D is undetermined. Trimming cost V 1 base and J 1 base, with 13 bases left between them. This CDR3 has 15 amino acids. Germline V gene sequence: CDR1 SQVTM, CDR2 ANQGSEA. The CDR3 loop reads CSVEGAGTFNYGYTF. In DNA, the CDR3 is TGCAGCGTTGAAGGGGCAGGCACCTTTAACTATGGCTACACCTTC.

The J gene is TRBJ1-2, the V gene TRBV5-1, with D unresolved. Germline V gene sequence: CDR1 SGHRS, CDR2 YFSETQ. This CDR3 is built from 15 residues. Deletions cut 4 bases from V and 1 base from J, with 14 bases between. In DNA form, the CDR3 reads TGCGCCAGCAGCCCTAATATACAGTATAACTATGGCTACACCTTC. Residues: CASSPNIQYNYGYTF.